This T cell receptor (beta chain) was profiled in a study of graft-versus-host responses after intestinal transplantation. For the study at large: For approximately three years after anti-thymocyte globulin induction, all recipients took tacrolimus and steroids. Study observations and caveats: Detected in recipient marrow were GvH clones, some of which were first observed in ileum or blood.

Investigators plated around 200,000 CFSE-labeled responder cells together with around 200,000 irradiated stimulator cells labeled with violet dye. TCRdb's copy holds only in-frame clones and misses some; the assay was immunoSEQ multiplex PCR. Counted here are around 8,000 clones, about a third occurring once; the ten biggest clones make up approximately 2%. Germline values: CDR1 ENHRY, CDR2 SYGVKD. The CDR3 length is 14 residues. V lost 6 bases and J lost 5; bases outside the gene matches: 8. The sample consisted of alloreactive CD8+ T cells from a mixed lymphocyte reaction culture, taken before intestinal transplant. Subset defined: CFSE-low proliferating T cells sorted from approximately 6-day pre-transplant mixed lymphocyte reaction (GvH or HvG direction). The chain recombines TRBV10-3 with TRBJ2-3; 7 bases fit TRBD2. The sequence was collected from a human patient who received an intestinal transplant. This CDR3 is CAIRRTRLKDTQYF. DNA for the CDR3: TGTGCCATCAGAAGGACTAGGTTAAAAGATACGCAGTATTTT.